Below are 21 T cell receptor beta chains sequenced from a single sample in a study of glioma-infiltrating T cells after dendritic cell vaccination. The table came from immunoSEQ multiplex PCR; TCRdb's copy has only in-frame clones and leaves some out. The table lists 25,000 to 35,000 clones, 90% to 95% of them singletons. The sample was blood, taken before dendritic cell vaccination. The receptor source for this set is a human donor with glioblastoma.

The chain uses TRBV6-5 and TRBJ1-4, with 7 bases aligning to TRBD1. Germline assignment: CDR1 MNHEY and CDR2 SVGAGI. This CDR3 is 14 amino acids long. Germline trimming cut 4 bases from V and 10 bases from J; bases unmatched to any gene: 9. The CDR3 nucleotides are TGTGCCAGCAGTTCGAGGGGGTCAGGGGGAAAACTGTTTTTT. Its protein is CASSSRGSGGKLFF.

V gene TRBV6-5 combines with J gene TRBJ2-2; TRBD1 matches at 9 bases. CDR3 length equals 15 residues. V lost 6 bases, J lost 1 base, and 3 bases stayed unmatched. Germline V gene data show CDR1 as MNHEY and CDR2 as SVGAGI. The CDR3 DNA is TGTGCCAGCAGCCCGGACAGGGGGAACACCGGGGAGCTGTTTTTT. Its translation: CASSPDRGNTGELFF.

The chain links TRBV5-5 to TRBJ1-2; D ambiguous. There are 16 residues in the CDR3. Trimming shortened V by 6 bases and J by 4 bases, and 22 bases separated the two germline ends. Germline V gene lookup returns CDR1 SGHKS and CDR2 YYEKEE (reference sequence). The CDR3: CASTQNPLTPSYGYTF. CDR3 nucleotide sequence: TGTGCCAGCACCCAAAATCCTCTGACCCCTAGCTATGGCTACACCTTC.

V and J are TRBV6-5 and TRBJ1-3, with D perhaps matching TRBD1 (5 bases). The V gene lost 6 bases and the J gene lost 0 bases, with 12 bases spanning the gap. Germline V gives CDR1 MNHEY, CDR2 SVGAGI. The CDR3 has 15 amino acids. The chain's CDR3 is CASRLTATSGNTIYF. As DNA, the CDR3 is TGTGCCAGCAGATTGACAGCCACCTCTGGAAACACCATATATTTT.

The CDR3 region is CATTTGGVEKLFF. The CDR3 coding sequence is TGTGCCACAACGACGGGCGGGGTCGAAAAACTGTTTTTT. This chain joins TRBV15 and TRBJ1-4; D is unresolved. Trimming left V 9 bases short and J 8 bases short, with 16 bases between. This CDR3 is 13 amino acids long. Germline CDR1 reads LNHNV; CDR2 reads YYDKDF (reference sequence). The whole variable domain, filled in from reference TRBV15 and TRBJ1-4, reads DAMVIQNPRYQVTQFGKPVTLSCSQTLNHNVMYWYQQKSSQAPKLLFHYYDKDFNNEADTPDNFQSRRPNTSFCFLDIRSPGLGDTAMYLCATTTGGVEKLFFGSGTQLSVL.

The CDR3 DNA follows: TGTGCCAGCAGGCGGACTAGCGGGGAAAACATTCAGTACTTC. Its translation is CASRRTSGENIQYF. The genes are TRBV6-5 and TRBJ2-4, with 12 bases matching TRBD2. V shed 6 bases and J 5 bases; nucleotides not matched to a gene: 2. Germline CDR1 is MNHEY and CDR2 is SVGAGI. The CDR3 is made up of 14 amino acids.

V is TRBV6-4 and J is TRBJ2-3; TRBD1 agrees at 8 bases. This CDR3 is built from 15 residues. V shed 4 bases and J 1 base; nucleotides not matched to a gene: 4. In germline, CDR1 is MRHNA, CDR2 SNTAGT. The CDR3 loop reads CASSGSQGGTDTQYF. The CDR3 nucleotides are TGTGCCAGCAGTGGATCACAGGGGGGCACAGATACGCAGTATTTT.

CDR3 DNA sequence: TGTGCCAGCAGTATGGACAGGGGGCGAGAAAAACTGTTTTTT. Protein: CASSMDRGREKLFF. The V call is TRBV6-5, the J call TRBJ1-4, with 11 nucleotides matching TRBD1. The CDR3 totals 14 residues. After removal of 5 bases from V and 8 bases from J, the junction contained 4 bases not matched to a gene. Germline CDR1 and CDR2: MNHEY and SVGAGI.

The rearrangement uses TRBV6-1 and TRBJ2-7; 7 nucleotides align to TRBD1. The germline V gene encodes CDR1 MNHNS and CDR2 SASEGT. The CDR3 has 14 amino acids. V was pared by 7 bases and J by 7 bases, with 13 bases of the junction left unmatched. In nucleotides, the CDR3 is TGTGCCAGCATTCTGACAGGGTCCCTAGGTGAGCAGTACTTC. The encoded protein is CASILTGSLGEQYF.

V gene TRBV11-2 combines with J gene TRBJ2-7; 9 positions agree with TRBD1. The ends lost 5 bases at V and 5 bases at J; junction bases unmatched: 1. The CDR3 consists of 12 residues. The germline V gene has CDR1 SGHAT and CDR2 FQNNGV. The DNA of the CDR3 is TGTGCCAGCAGCAGGACAGGGGACGAGCAGTACTTC. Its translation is CASSRTGDEQYF.

The chain's CDR3 is CASSQVAGGGYGYTF. CDR3 DNA: TGCGCCAGCAGCCAAGTGGCCGGGGGTGGCTATGGCTACACCTTC. The chain links TRBV4-1 to TRBJ1-2; the D gene is possibly TRBD1 (5 bases). This CDR3 spans 15 amino acids. Germline V CDR1 and CDR2: MGHRA, YSYEKL. The V end lost 1 base, the J end lost 4 bases, and 13 bases lay between the germline ends.

CDR3 coding DNA: TGCGCCAGCACTAGCGGGGGATCGAACACCGGGGAGCTGTTTTTT. This encodes CASTSGGSNTGELFF. V usage is TRBV5-1 and J usage is TRBJ2-2, with TRBD2 identical over 10 bases. The V segment lost 6 bases and the J segment 0 bases; nucleotides outside the gene matches: 2. The germline V gene has CDR1 SGHRS and CDR2 YFSETQ. The CDR3 has 15 residues.

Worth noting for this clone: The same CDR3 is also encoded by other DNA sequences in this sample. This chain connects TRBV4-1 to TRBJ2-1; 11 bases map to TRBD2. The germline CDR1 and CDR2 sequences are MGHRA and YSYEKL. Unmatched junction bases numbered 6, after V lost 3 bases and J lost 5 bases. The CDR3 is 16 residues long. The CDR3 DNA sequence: TGCGCCAGCAGCCACGTAGCGGGGGGGCCGGACAATGAGCAGTTCTTC. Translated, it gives CASSHVAGGPDNEQFF.

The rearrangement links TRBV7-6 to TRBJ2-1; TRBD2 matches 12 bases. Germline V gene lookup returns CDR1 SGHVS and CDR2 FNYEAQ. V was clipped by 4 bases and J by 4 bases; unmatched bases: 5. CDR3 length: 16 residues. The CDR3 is CASSSSSGGAYNEQFF. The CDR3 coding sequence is TGTGCCAGCAGCTCCTCTAGCGGGGGGGCTTACAATGAGCAGTTCTTC.

CDR3 loop: CASSIAEWVSGANVLTF. In DNA, the CDR3 is TGTGCCAGTAGTATAGCGGAGTGGGTATCTGGGGCCAACGTCCTGACTTTC. The chain has TRBV19 and TRBJ2-6; no definite D call. CDR1 is LNHDA, CDR2 SQIVND, per germline (reference sequence). Trimming shortened V by 1 base and J by 1 base, and 11 bases separated the two germline ends. CDR3 size: 17 residues.

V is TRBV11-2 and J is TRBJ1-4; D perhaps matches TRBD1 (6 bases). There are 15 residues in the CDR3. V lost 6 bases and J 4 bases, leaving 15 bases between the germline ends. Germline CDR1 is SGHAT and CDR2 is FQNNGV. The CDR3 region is CASRPTGTINEKLFF. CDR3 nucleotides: TGTGCCAGCAGGCCTACAGGGACTATTAATGAAAAACTGTTTTTT.

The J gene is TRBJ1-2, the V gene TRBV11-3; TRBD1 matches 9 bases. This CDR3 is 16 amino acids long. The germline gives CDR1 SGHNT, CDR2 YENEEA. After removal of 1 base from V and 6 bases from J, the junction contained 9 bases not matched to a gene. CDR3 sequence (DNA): TGTGCCAGCAGCTTAGTAAATGGACAGGGGCCTAATGGCTACACCTTC. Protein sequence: CASSLVNGQGPNGYTF.

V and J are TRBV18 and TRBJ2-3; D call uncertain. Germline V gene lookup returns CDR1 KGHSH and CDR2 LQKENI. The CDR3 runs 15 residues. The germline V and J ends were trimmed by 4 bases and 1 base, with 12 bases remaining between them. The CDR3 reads CASSRLTVGTDTQYF. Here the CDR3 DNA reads TGTGCCAGCTCACGGTTAACAGTCGGCACAGATACGCAGTATTTT.

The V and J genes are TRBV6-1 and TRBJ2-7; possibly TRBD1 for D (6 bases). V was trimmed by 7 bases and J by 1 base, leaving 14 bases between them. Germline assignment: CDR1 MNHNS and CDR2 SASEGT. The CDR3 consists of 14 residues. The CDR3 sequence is CASTAYRESYEQYF. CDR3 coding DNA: TGTGCCAGCACAGCGTACAGGGAGTCCTACGAGCAGTACTTC.

CDR3 in amino acids: CASSYTGGVAQPQHF. In DNA, the CDR3 is TGTGCCAGCAGTTATACAGGGGGCGTTGCTCAGCCCCAGCATTTT. The chain has TRBV27 and TRBJ1-5; 9 bases align to TRBD1. CDR3 length equals 15 residues. With V trimmed by 4 bases and J by 6 bases, 7 bases remained unmatched. In germline, CDR1 is MNHEY, CDR2 SMNVEV (reference sequence).

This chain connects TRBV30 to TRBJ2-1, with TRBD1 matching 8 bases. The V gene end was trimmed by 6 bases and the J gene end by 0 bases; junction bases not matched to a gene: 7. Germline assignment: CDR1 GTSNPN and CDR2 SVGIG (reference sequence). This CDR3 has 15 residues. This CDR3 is CACTVRGLSYNEQFF. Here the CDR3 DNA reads TGTGCCTGTACCGTCAGGGGGCTCTCCTACAATGAGCAGTTCTTC.